The subject of this entry is one TCR beta chain. Antigen unknown. This sample is drawn from a study of response to subunit inactivated influenza vaccine. The study, taken as a whole, reports: Every seasonal influenza vaccination brings in few new T cells, the authors suggested.

V shed 6 bases and J 3 bases; nucleotides not matched to a gene: 3. CDR3 length: 14 residues. Germline V gene data show CDR1 as MGHDK and CDR2 as SYGVNS. TCRdb reprocessed the RT-PCR reads with MiXCR, giving one entry per CDR3 protein. The sample includes over 150,000 distinct CDR3 sequences, about 10% of them seen just once. This TCR was sampled from a man between 45 and 60 years old who received an inactivated influenza vaccine. The gene calls are TRBV25-1 and TRBJ2-4, with 9 bases lining up with TRBD1. Source: non-naive T cells sorted from PBMCs, taken on the day of vaccination. The CDR3: CASRTGGGKNIQYF. CDR3 DNA sequence: TGTGCCAGCAGGACAGGGGGGGGCAAAAACATTCAGTACTTC.